Presented here are 18 T cell receptor beta chains from one specimen sequenced in a study of T cell responses to AZD1222 COVID-19 vaccine. The table came from immunoSEQ multiplex PCR; TCRdb's copy has only in-frame clones and leaves some out. The sample lists 100,000 to 150,000 clones; roughly 93% were seen once. Sequencing used peripheral blood, obtained 28 days after the second AZD1222 dose. Receptors were obtained from an adult who received the AZD1222 COVID-19 vaccine.

This rearrangement joins TRBV6-5 to TRBJ2-7; D may be TRBD1 (6 bases). V lost 7 bases, J lost 4 bases, and 20 bases lay in between. Germline assignment: CDR1 MNHEY and CDR2 SVGAGI. The CDR3 length is 15 residues. The CDR3 DNA reads TGTGCCAGCACTTCCATGATGCAGGGGATGTACGAGCAGTACTTC. Amino acids: CASTSMMQGMYEQYF.

The rearrangement joins TRBV5-1 to TRBJ2-5, with 8 bases aligning to TRBD1. The germline V gene encodes CDR1 SGHRS and CDR2 YFSETQ. Losses at the gene ends were 7 bases for V and 0 bases for J; bases not matched to a gene: 2. The CDR3 loop spans 13 amino acids. This chain's CDR3 is CASGTGNQETQYF. The CDR3 region has the DNA TGCGCCAGCGGGACAGGAAACCAAGAGACCCAGTACTTC.

The chain employs TRBV6-5 and TRBJ2-2; D is uncertain. V was cut by 6 bases and J by 3 bases, with 8 bases left in between. The CDR3 extends over 13 amino acids. Germline V gives CDR1 MNHEY, CDR2 SVGAGI. The CDR3: CASSLPDTGELFF. CDR3 nucleotide sequence: TGTGCCAGCAGCCTACCTGACACCGGGGAGCTGTTTTTT.

This clone appeared once. The CDR3 DNA reads TGTGCCTGGAAAGGCAGGACGTACTCCTACGAGCAGTACTTC. Its translation is CAWKGRTYSYEQYF. The V and J genes are TRBV30 and TRBJ2-7; no reliable D call. CDR3 length: 14 residues. Trimming shortened V by 4 bases and J by 0 bases, and 13 bases separated the two germline ends. Per the germline V gene, CDR1 is GTSNPN and CDR2 is SVGIG (reference sequence). Full variable domain (rest looked up from reference TRBV30 and TRBJ2-7): SQTIHQWPATLVQPVGSPLSLECTVEGTSNPNLYWYRQAAGRGLQLLFYSVGIGQISSEVPQNLSASRPQDRQFILSSKKLLLSDSGFYLCAWKGRTYSYEQYFGPGTRLTVT.

The V gene is TRBV15, the J gene TRBJ2-7; tentatively, D is TRBD1 (6 bases). The CDR3 length is 12 residues. Germline V lookup: CDR1 LNHNV, CDR2 YYDKDF (reference sequence). Deletions cut 4 bases from V and 6 bases from J, with 10 bases between. The CDR3 sequence: CATSMDSSEQYF. The CDR3, as DNA: TGTGCCACCAGCATGGACAGTAGCGAGCAGTACTTC.

The chain uses TRBV27 and TRBJ2-2; 8 bases are shared with TRBD1. The CDR3 contains 16 residues. Germline CDR1 and CDR2: MNHEY and SMNVEV (reference sequence). V was pared by 5 bases and J by 0 bases, with 5 bases of the junction left unmatched. CDR3 nucleotide sequence: TGTGCCAGCAGTCAACTGGACAGGGCGAACACCGGGGAGCTGTTTTTT. Protein: CASSQLDRANTGELFF.

The chain combines TRBV4-2 with TRBJ2-3, with 13 bases that match TRBD2. J gave up 4 bases and V 4 bases, and 5 bases lay outside the gene matches. Germline V lookup: CDR1 LGHNA, CDR2 YNFKEQ. The CDR3 extends over 16 amino acids. CDR3 protein: CASSRQLAGGPDTQYF. The CDR3 DNA follows: TGTGCCAGCAGCCGGCAACTAGCGGGAGGGCCAGATACGCAGTATTTT.

V usage is TRBV6-5 and J usage is TRBJ1-2, with D perhaps TRBD1 (5 bases). Trimming took off 6 bases at V and 3 bases at J, with 14 bases between the two ends. This CDR3 contains 14 residues. Germline lookup yields CDR1 MNHEY and CDR2 SVGAGI. The CDR3 DNA sequence: TGTGCCAGCAGAAAGGGACGGGACTACTATGGCTACACCTTC. Its protein product is CASRKGRDYYGYTF.

V gene TRBV6-5 combines with J gene TRBJ2-7; TRBD1 or TRBD2 may be the D gene (6 bases each). The germline V gene encodes CDR1 MNHEY and CDR2 SVGAGI. The CDR3 runs to 14 residues. The V and J ends lost 6 bases and 5 bases respectively, with 17 bases between them. CDR3 amino acids: CASRPTGAKNEQYF. The CDR3 coding sequence is TGTGCCAGCAGGCCCACGGGGGCAAAGAACGAGCAGTACTTC.

The chain joins TRBV5-1 to TRBJ2-3; 9 bases map to TRBD1. Germline V lookup: CDR1 SGHRS, CDR2 YFSETQ. The CDR3 runs 16 residues. Trimming cost V 6 bases and J 4 bases; bases outside gene matches: 12. The CDR3 sequence: CASMVGSQGAPDTQYF. The CDR3 DNA follows: TGCGCCAGCATGGTGGGCTCACAGGGGGCTCCAGATACGCAGTATTTT.

The chain recombines TRBV2 with TRBJ2-3, with 13 bases aligning to TRBD2. This CDR3 comprises 15 residues. Per germline, CDR1 SNHLY and CDR2 FYNNEI. Trimming removed 5 bases from V and 3 bases from J; junction bases left unmatched: 2. CDR3 sequence: CASSLTSGRTDTQYF. As DNA, the CDR3 is TGTGCCAGCAGTTTGACTAGCGGGAGGACAGATACGCAGTATTTT.

This chain connects TRBV28 to TRBJ2-5; 10 bases line up with TRBD1. This CDR3 has 16 residues. Germline V gene data show CDR1 as MDHEN and CDR2 as SYDVKM. The ends lost 5 bases at V and 6 bases at J; junction bases unmatched: 12. The chain's CDR3 is CASSIAGTGDLKTQYF. CDR3 bases: TGTGCCAGCAGTATAGCCGGGACAGGGGATTTAAAGACCCAGTACTTC.

The chain recombines TRBV12-5 with TRBJ1-1; D gene ambiguous. There are 13 residues in the CDR3. The ends were cut back, 1 base at V and 1 base at J, with 4 bases in the middle. Germline lookup yields CDR1 LGHNT and CDR2 FRNRAP. The CDR3 nucleotides read TGTGCTAGTGGTTTGGGGCCGAACACTGAAGCTTTCTTT. Translation: CASGLGPNTEAFF.

The chain employs TRBV27 and TRBJ1-5; D remains ambiguous. V lost 5 bases to trimming and J lost 15 bases, with 20 bases between them. CDR1 MNHEY and CDR2 SMNVEV come from the germline V gene (reference sequence). The length of the CDR3 is 13 residues. CDR3 nucleotide sequence: TGTGCCAGCAGTAATTTGGACCATCATGGCATGCATTTT. This translates into CASSNLDHHGMHF.

The chain is built from TRBV2 and TRBJ2-3, with no clear D. The CDR3 has 16 residues. CDR1 and CDR2 from the germline V gene are SNHLY and FYNNEI. With 3 bases removed from V and 0 bases from J, the gap between germline ends came to 13 bases. This CDR3 is CASSDNAPPSTDTQYF. The CDR3, as DNA: TGTGCCAGCAGTGATAATGCCCCCCCAAGCACAGATACGCAGTATTTT. The full variable domain, rest sourced from reference TRBV2 and TRBJ2-3, is EPEVTQTPSHQVTQMGQEVILRCVPISNHLYFYWYRQILGQKVEFLVSFYNNEISEKSEIFDDQFSVERPDGSNFTLKIRSTKLEDSAMYFCASSDNAPPSTDTQYFGPGTRLTVL.

This clone was seen only once. The chain recombines TRBV7-3 with TRBJ1-6; D not certain. The CDR3 extends over 17 amino acids. V shed 0 bases and J shed 8 bases, with 17 bases lying between them. CDR1 SGHTA and CDR2 FQGTGA come from the germline V gene. The CDR3 DNA reads TGTGCCAGCAGCTTAACCAAACTCCGAACCCCGTATTCACCCCTCCACTTT. Protein sequence: CASSLTKLRTPYSPLHF.

The V call is TRBV30, the J call TRBJ2-2; 10 nucleotides match TRBD1. The CDR3 has 14 amino acids. Germline V gene data show CDR1 as GTSNPN and CDR2 as SVGIG (reference sequence). Trimming removed 4 bases from V and 5 bases from J; junction bases left unmatched: 4. The CDR3 DNA reads TGTGCCTGGACCGGGACAGGGGTTACCGGGGAGCTGTTTTTT. It yields the protein CAWTGTGVTGELFF.

The gene calls are TRBV7-8 and TRBJ1-5, with TRBD1 as a possible D gene (6 bases). The CDR3 has 14 amino acids. Germline CDR1 is SGHVS and CDR2 is FQNEAQ. CDR3 region: CATSLNRVRQPQHF. The CDR3 DNA follows: TGTGCAACCAGCTTGAACAGGGTCCGTCAGCCCCAGCATTTT. The full variable domain, in which reference TRBV7-8 and TRBJ1-5 provide the parts outside the CDR3, is GAGVSQSPRYKVAKRGQDVALRCDPISGHVSLFWYQQALGQGPEFLTYFQNEAQLDKSGLPSDRFFAERPEGSVSTLKIQRTQQEDSAVYLCATSLNRVRQPQHFGDGTRLSIL.